Each of the 31 T cell receptor beta chains below was sequenced from the same sample in a study of brain T cells in children with intractable seizures. Some clones are missing from TCRdb's copy, which holds only in-frame ones; the method was immunoSEQ multiplex PCR. Here the sample spans 7,500 to 9,500 clones, 69% being singletons. The sequenced cases were selected for having the highest brain T cell transcript signatures. The sequences come from resected brain tissue, collected at surgery. Every receptor here comes from a girl aged 2-10 years with tuberous sclerosis and intractable seizures.

CDR3 bases: TGCGCCAGCAGCTTGGTCGGGGGGGGCTTCCGAGAGACCCAGTACTTC. Its translation is CASSLVGGGFRETQYF. V is TRBV5-1 and J is TRBJ2-5; the match to TRBD2 covers 8 bases. The CDR3 has 16 amino acids. The germline CDR1 and CDR2 sequences are SGHRS and YFSETQ. The ends lost 0 bases at V and 4 bases at J; junction bases unmatched: 8.

This clone was observed a few times. The chain is built from TRBV7-2 and TRBJ2-4; 16 bases map to TRBD2. Germline CDR1 is SGHTA and CDR2 is FQGNSA. V shed 1 base and J 4 bases; nucleotides not matched to a gene: 4. The CDR3 has 18 amino acids. The CDR3 nucleotides read TGTGCCAGCAGCTTAGATGGGACTAGCGGGGGGGCAAAAAACATTCAGTACTTC. Amino acid sequence: CASSLDGTSGGAKNIQYF. The full variable domain, completed using reference TRBV7-2 and TRBJ2-4, is GAGVSQSPSNKVTEKGKDVELRCDPISGHTALYWYRQSLGQGLEFLIYFQGNSAPDKSGLPSDRFSAERTGGSVSTLTIQRTQQEDSAVYLCASSLDGTSGGAKNIQYFGAGTRLSVL.

The gene calls are TRBV2 and TRBJ1-1; possible D gene TRBD1, 6 bases. The CDR3 spans 16 residues. From germline, CDR1 is SNHLY and CDR2 FYNNEI. Trimming stripped 6 bases from V and 0 bases from J, with 17 bases between. The CDR3 sequence: CASRGRTVEMNTEAFF. In DNA form, the CDR3 reads TGTGCCAGCAGGGGAAGGACAGTCGAGATGAACACTGAAGCTTTCTTT.

This clone showed up just a few times. The chain is built from TRBV5-6 and TRBJ1-1; D call uncertain. This CDR3 contains 16 residues. V lost 4 bases to trimming and J lost 4 bases, with 20 bases between them. From germline, CDR1 is SGHDT and CDR2 YYEEEE. Written as DNA, the CDR3 is TGTGCCAGCAGCCCCTCCCTCCGATCCAGGTTCACTGAAGCTTTCTTT. Translation: CASSPSLRSRFTEAFF.

The gene calls are TRBV3-1 (or the pseudogene TRBV3-2) and TRBJ1-2, with 8 bases lining up with TRBD1. This CDR3 region has 14 residues. J gave up 4 bases and V 6 bases, and 7 bases lay outside the gene matches. CDR1 and CDR2 (germline): LGHDT, YNNKEL (reference sequence). The CDR3 DNA reads TGTGCCAGCAGTCCAGGGGGCCGGGGCTATGGCTACACCTTC. This codes for CASSPGGRGYGYTF.

The chain carries TRBV7-8 and TRBJ2-7, with no clear D. The germline V gene has CDR1 SGHVS and CDR2 FQNEAQ. Trimming shortened V by 5 bases and J by 5 bases, and 10 bases separated the two germline ends. The CDR3 consists of 12 residues. The CDR3 spells CASSAMGNEQYV. The CDR3 DNA reads TGTGCCAGCAGCGCTATGGGGAACGAGCAGTACGTC.

The CDR3 loop reads CASRSGGSGEQYF. CDR3 bases: TGTGCCAGCCGCTCCGGGGGGTCGGGAGAGCAGTACTTC. The chain uses TRBV12-3 or TRBV12-4 and TRBJ2-7; 7 bases are shared with TRBD2. V was clipped by 8 bases and J by 7 bases; unmatched bases: 11. There are 13 residues in the CDR3.

V gene TRBV27 combines with J gene TRBJ2-2; TRBD2 matches 13 bases. Per germline, CDR1 MNHEY and CDR2 SMNVEV (reference sequence). The CDR3 has 18 amino acids. The J segment lost 4 bases and the V segment lost 8 bases, leaving 13 bases of the junction unmatched. The CDR3 protein is CASPRGSRTSGGTGELFF. The CDR3 coding sequence is TGTGCCAGCCCACGTGGGTCAAGGACTAGCGGGGGCACCGGGGAGCTGTTTTTT.

The V call is TRBV7-9, the J call TRBJ2-1, with D perhaps being TRBD1 or TRBD2 (5 bases each). CDR3 length: 18 amino acids. Germline lookup yields CDR1 SEHNR and CDR2 FQNEAQ (reference sequence). Trimming stripped 5 bases from V and 3 bases from J, with 23 bases between. In nucleotides, the CDR3 is TGTGCCAGCAGCCACCTTTTGTGGGGCGGGTATGGCTACAATGAGCAGTTCTTC. It is translated as CASSHLLWGGYGYNEQFF. The variable domain in full, with the rest retrieved from reference TRBV7-9 and TRBJ2-1, is DTGVSQNPRHKITKRGQNVTFRCDPISEHNRLYWYRQTLGQGPEFLTYFQNEAQLEKSRLLSDRFSAERPKGSFSTLEIQRTEQGDSAMYLCASSHLLWGGYGYNEQFFGPGTRLTVL.

The chain combines TRBV7-2 with TRBJ2-7; 8 nucleotides agree with TRBD2. Germline V gene sequence: CDR1 SGHTA, CDR2 FQGNSA. This CDR3 has 15 amino acids. V trimming: 2 bases; J trimming: 2 bases; junction bases outside the gene matches: 5. DNA for the CDR3: TGTGCCAGCAGCTTAAGCGGGGGCCCTGCCTACGAGCAGTACGTC. Translation: CASSLSGGPAYEQYV.

The V call is TRBV6-6, the J call TRBJ2-1; 12 nucleotides line up with TRBD2. Germline CDR1 reads MNHNY; CDR2 reads SVGAGI (reference sequence). V was clipped by 7 bases and J by 4 bases; unmatched bases: 2. The CDR3 length is 14 residues. CDR3 protein: CASTSGGEYNEQFF. Here the CDR3 DNA reads TGTGCCAGCACTAGCGGGGGGGAGTACAATGAGCAGTTCTTC.

The chain links TRBV24-1 to TRBJ2-6; TRBD1 agrees at 10 bases. The CDR3 is 18 amino acids. Per the germline V gene, CDR1 is KGHDR and CDR2 is SFDVKD. V was pared by 4 bases and J by 4 bases, with 9 bases of the junction left unmatched. The CDR3 bases are TGTGCCACCAGTGACCGTCCCGGGACAGGGGACGGGGCCAACGTCCTGACTTTC. Translating it yields CATSDRPGTGDGANVLTF.

This clone was recorded only once. The genes are TRBV19 and TRBJ1-5; D unresolved. The CDR3 runs 15 residues. Deletions cut 3 bases from V and 5 bases from J, with 14 bases between. Germline V CDR1 and CDR2: LNHDA, SQIVND (reference sequence). The CDR3 DNA reads as TGTGCCAGTAGTATTTCTCGGGGAAGGGATCAGCCCCAGCATTTT. Protein product: CASSISRGRDQPQHF. Full variable domain (missing parts from reference TRBV19 and TRBJ1-5): DGGITQSPKYLFRKEGQNVTLSCEQNLNHDAMYWYRQDPGQGLRLIYYSQIVNDFQKGDIAEGYSVSREKKESFPLTVTSAQKNPTAFYLCASSISRGRDQPQHFGDGTRLSIL.

The chain employs TRBV18 and TRBJ2-3, with D perhaps being TRBD1 or TRBD2 (5 bases each). The CDR3 length is 17 residues. V lost 5 bases and J 5 bases, leaving 23 bases between the germline ends. Germline values: CDR1 KGHSH, CDR2 LQKENI. DNA for the CDR3: TGTGCCAGCTCAACCCCGGAAAAGACAGCGAGGGTAGATACGCAGTATTTT. This sequence encodes CASSTPEKTARVDTQYF.

This clone has a handful of counts. This chain joins TRBV29-1 and TRBJ2-7; TRBD1 matches at 9 bases. CDR1 and CDR2 (germline): SQVTM, ANQGSEA. J gave up 5 bases and V 7 bases, and 3 bases lay outside the gene matches. This CDR3 region has 11 residues. The CDR3 here is CSARTGDEQYV. In DNA, the CDR3 is TGCAGCGCAAGGACAGGGGACGAGCAGTACGTC.

The CDR3 loop is CASSSRQGANEAFF. The CDR3 DNA reads as TGTGCCAGCAGTTCTCGACAGGGGGCTAATGAAGCTTTCTTT. The V gene is TRBV27, the J gene TRBJ1-1, with 10 bases identical to TRBD1. Germline V gene data show CDR1 as MNHEY and CDR2 as SMNVEV (reference sequence). CDR3 length: 14 residues. Trimming at V came to 4 bases and at J to 7 bases, leaving 6 bases not matched to a gene.

This sequence joins TRBV5-4 and TRBJ2-2; 9 bases agree with TRBD1. This CDR3 region has 16 residues. V was pared by 2 bases and J by 5 bases, with 7 bases of the junction left unmatched. CDR1 is SGHNT, CDR2 YYREEE, per germline (reference sequence). CDR3 protein: CASSFRQGGRTGELFF. CDR3 DNA sequence: TGTGCCAGCAGCTTCCGACAGGGGGGTAGGACCGGGGAGCTGTTTTTT.

In this sample, this clone turned up a few times. The rearrangement joins TRBV19 to TRBJ1-1, with D unresolved. Germline CDR1 LNHDA, CDR2 SQIVND (reference sequence). V lost 1 base to trimming and J lost 2 bases, with 8 bases between them. The CDR3 is 14 residues long. CDR3 nucleotides: TGTGCCAGTAGTATAGGGGTGCTAAACACTGAAGCTTTCTTT. Translation: CASSIGVLNTEAFF.

This chain connects TRBV18 to TRBJ1-2, with a weak D call TRBD1 (6 bases). Germline assignment: CDR1 KGHSH and CDR2 LQKENI. The CDR3 has 12 amino acids. The V and J ends lost 5 bases and 6 bases respectively, with 10 bases between them. The chain's CDR3 is CASSTNRDGYTF. DNA of the CDR3: TGTGCCAGCTCAACCAACAGGGATGGCTACACCTTC.

This chain joins TRBV4-2 and TRBJ2-3, with 13 positions matching TRBD2. With V trimmed by 4 bases and J by 0 bases, 7 bases remained unmatched. From germline, CDR1 is LGHNA and CDR2 YNFKEQ. The CDR3 totals 18 residues. The CDR3 nucleotides read TGTGCCAGCAGCCCAACTAGCGGGGGGGCCTTTAGCACAGATACGCAGTATTTT. Protein: CASSPTSGGAFSTDTQYF.

The genes are TRBV24-1 and TRBJ1-1; D may be TRBD1 (6 bases). The germline V and J ends were trimmed by 2 bases and 4 bases, with 10 bases remaining between them. The germline V gene has CDR1 KGHDR and CDR2 SFDVKD. The CDR3 has 14 amino acids. CDR3 sequence reads: CATSDSQGGTEAFF. CDR3 sequence (DNA): TGTGCCACCAGTGATTCACAGGGTGGCACTGAAGCTTTCTTT.

Written as DNA, the CDR3 is TGCAGTGGCTCAAGCACAGATACGCAGTATTTT. Its protein product is CSGSSTDTQYF. The V and J genes are TRBV20-1 and TRBJ2-3; D is uncertain. Germline V CDR1 and CDR2: DFQATT, SNEGSKA (reference sequence). The CDR3 is 11 amino acids. The germline V and J ends were trimmed by 7 bases and 0 bases, with 5 bases remaining between them.

The chain uses TRBV25-1 and TRBJ2-2; no definite D call. CDR1 is MGHDK, CDR2 SYGVNS, per germline. Between the trimmed V and J ends, which lost 11 bases and 0 bases, there was a span of 7 bases. The CDR3 extends over 12 amino acids. The CDR3 nucleotides are TGTGCCTTGGAGTCGAACACCGGGGAGCTGTTTTTT. This codes for CALESNTGELFF.

The chain employs TRBV28 and TRBJ2-1; 7 positions match TRBD2. This CDR3 contains 14 residues. Germline V gene data show CDR1 as MDHEN and CDR2 as SYDVKM. The V and J ends lost 7 bases and 0 bases, in that order; junction bases with no gene match: 3. CDR3 in DNA: TGTGCCAGCACTCCGGGGGGCTCCTACAATGAGCAGTTCTTC. This translates into CASTPGGSYNEQFF.

The chain is built from TRBV21-1 and TRBJ2-7; the table's D call of TRBD1 was not tested on the DNA. TRBV21-1 is noted as a pseudogene. CDR3 size: 13 residues. The CDR3 sequence: CATLPNRNYEQYV. The CDR3 nucleotides read TGTGCCACCCTCCCGAACAGGAACTACGAGCAGTACGTC.

V gene TRBV5-1 combines with J gene TRBJ1-2; 7 nucleotides align to TRBD1. The CDR3 extends over 13 amino acids. Germline lookup yields CDR1 SGHRS and CDR2 YFSETQ. With V trimmed by 4 bases and J by 3 bases, 3 bases remained unmatched. The CDR3 reads CASSQGTDYGYTF. The CDR3 DNA sequence: TGCGCCAGCAGCCAGGGGACAGACTATGGCTACACCTTC.

This sequence joins TRBV7-7 and TRBJ2-1; TRBD2 matches at 15 bases. The germline V gene encodes CDR1 SSHAT and CDR2 FNYEAQ (reference sequence). The V gene end was trimmed by 5 bases and the J gene end by 8 bases; junction bases not matched to a gene: 7. The CDR3 covers 16 residues. The CDR3 DNA reads TGTGCCAGCAGCCCAGGACTAGCGGGGGGGCAAGATGAGCAGTTCTTC. Its protein is CASSPGLAGGQDEQFF. Drawing the rest from reference TRBV7-7 and TRBJ2-1, the complete variable domain is GAGVSQSPRYKVTKRGQDVTLRCDPISSHATLYWYQQALGQGPEFLTYFNYEAQPDKSGLPSDRFSAERPEGSISTLTIQRTEQRDSAMYRCASSPGLAGGQDEQFFGPGTRLTVL.

The CDR3 coding sequence is TGTGCCAGCAGTTACACGGGACAGCAGAACACTGAAGCTTTCTTT. It translates to CASSYTGQQNTEAFF. The chain joins TRBV6-6 to TRBJ1-1; TRBD1 matches 7 bases. V was pared by 2 bases and J by 1 base, with 4 bases of the junction left unmatched. The germline CDR1 and CDR2 sequences are MNHNY and SVGAGI (reference sequence). This CDR3 is built from 15 residues.

Sample share makes this clone medium-sized. The rearrangement joins TRBV12-3 or TRBV12-4 to TRBJ1-2; TRBD1 is a possible D gene (6 bases). The CDR3 sequence is 11 residues long. V lost 6 bases, J lost 7 bases, and 9 bases lay in between. In DNA form, the CDR3 reads TGTGCCAGCAGCCGGGGGGCTGGCTACACCTTC. Its translation: CASSRGAGYTF.

This chain uses TRBV11-1 with TRBJ2-3; perhaps TRBD1 as D (5 bases). V gave up 2 bases and J gave up 4 bases, with 10 bases separating them. Germline V lookup: CDR1 SGHAT, CDR2 FQDESV (reference sequence). This CDR3 is built from 14 residues. The chain's CDR3 is CASSLFVRADTQYF. The CDR3 DNA follows: TGTGCCAGCAGCTTATTCGTCAGGGCAGATACGCAGTATTTT.

The chain joins TRBV24-1 to TRBJ1-2; D gene unclear. The CDR3 runs 11 residues. Trimming removed 7 bases at V and 6 bases at J, with 8 bases between. Germline CDR1 and CDR2: KGHDR and SFDVKD. This CDR3 reads CATRGTNGYTF. In DNA form, the CDR3 reads TGTGCCACCAGAGGAACTAATGGCTACACCTTC.